This TCR beta chain was observed in a study of blood T cell repertoires in COVID-19. Study in general: Whether acute or convalescent, the COVID-19 samples came from the United States, Italy and Spain.

Libraries were prepared by immunoSEQ multiplex PCR; TCRdb keeps only in-frame clonotypes and omits some of them. The data hold just under 80,000 clones, with approximately 85% observed a single time. The sample consisted of peripheral blood. The source is a human donor in a cohort sampled during active COVID-19.

Here the CDR3 reads CASSLQETQYF. The CDR3 DNA is TGTGCCAGCAGTTTACAGGAGACCCAGTACTTC. The gene calls are TRBV12-3 or TRBV12-4 and TRBJ2-5; no clear D. V was shortened by 2 bases and J by 5 bases, with 3 bases between the two germline ends. This CDR3 has 11 amino acids.